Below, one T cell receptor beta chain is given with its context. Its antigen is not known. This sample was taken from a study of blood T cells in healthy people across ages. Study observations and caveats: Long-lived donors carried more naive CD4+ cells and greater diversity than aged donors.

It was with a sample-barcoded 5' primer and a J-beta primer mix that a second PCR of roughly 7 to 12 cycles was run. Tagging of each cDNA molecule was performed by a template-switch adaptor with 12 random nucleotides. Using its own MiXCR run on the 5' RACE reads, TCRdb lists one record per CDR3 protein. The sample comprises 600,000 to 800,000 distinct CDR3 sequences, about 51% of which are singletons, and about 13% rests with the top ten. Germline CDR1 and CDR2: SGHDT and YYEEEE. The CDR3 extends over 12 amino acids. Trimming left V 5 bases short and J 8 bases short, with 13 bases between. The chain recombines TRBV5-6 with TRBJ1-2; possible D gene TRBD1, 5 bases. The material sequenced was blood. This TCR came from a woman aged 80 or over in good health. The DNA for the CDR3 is TGTGCCAGCAGATGGGGGGAGGGCGGCTACACCTTC. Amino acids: CASRWGEGGYTF.